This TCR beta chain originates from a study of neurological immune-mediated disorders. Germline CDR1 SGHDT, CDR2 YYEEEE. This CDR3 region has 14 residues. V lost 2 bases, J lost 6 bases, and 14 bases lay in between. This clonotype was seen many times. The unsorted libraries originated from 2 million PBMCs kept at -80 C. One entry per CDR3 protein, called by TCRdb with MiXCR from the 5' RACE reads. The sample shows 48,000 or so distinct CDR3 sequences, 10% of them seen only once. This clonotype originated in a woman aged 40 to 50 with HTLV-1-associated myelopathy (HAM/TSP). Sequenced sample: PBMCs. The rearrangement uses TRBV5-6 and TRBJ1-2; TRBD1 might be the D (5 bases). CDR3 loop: CASSFDSLLDGYTF. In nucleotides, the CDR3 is TGTGCCAGCAGCTTCGACAGCCTACTTGATGGCTACACCTTC. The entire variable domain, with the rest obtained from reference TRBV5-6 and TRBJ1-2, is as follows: DAGVTQSPTHLIKTRGQQVTLRCSPKSGHDTVSWYQQALGQGPQFIFQYYEEEERQRGNFPDRFSGHQFPNYSSELNVNALLLGDSALYLCASSFDSLLDGYTFGSGTRLTVV.